These 7 T cell receptor beta chains came from one sample sequenced in a study of graft-versus-host responses after intestinal transplantation. Profiled with immunoSEQ multiplex PCR; TCRdb holds only in-frame clones, not every one. The table has about 120,000 clones, less than 95% seen once. Their recognized antigens are unknown. The sequencing used unstimulated CD4+ T cells sorted from spleen or lymph node cells, collected before intestinal transplant. These receptor sequences come from a human donor who received an intestinal transplant.

J is TRBJ2-7 and V is TRBV18; 8 bases agree with TRBD2. Looked up from germline, CDR1 is KGHSH and CDR2 is LQKENI. V lost 1 base and J lost 0; bases outside the gene matches: 5. The CDR3 extends over 16 amino acids. This CDR3 is CASSPLPGGVSYEQYF. DNA for the CDR3: TGTGCCAGCTCACCACTCCCGGGGGGGGTCTCCTACGAGCAGTACTTC.

The chain employs TRBV5-1 and TRBJ1-1, with D tentatively TRBD1 (6 bases). V was trimmed by 0 bases and J by 3 bases, leaving 21 bases between them. CDR1 is SGHRS and CDR2 is YFSETQ in the germline V gene. CDR3 length: 18 amino acids. The CDR3 sequence: CASSLGGYREGKDTEAFF. CDR3 nucleotide sequence: TGCGCCAGCAGCTTGGGGGGGTACAGGGAGGGTAAGGACACTGAAGCTTTCTTT. Full variable domain (remainder filled in from reference TRBV5-1 and TRBJ1-1): KAGVTQTPRYLIKTRGQQVTLSCSPISGHRSVSWYQQTPGQGLQFLFEYFSETQRNKGNFPGRFSGRQFSNSRSEMNVSTLELGDSALYLCASSLGGYREGKDTEAFFGQGTRLTVV.

The genes are TRBV27 and TRBJ1-4; D is possibly TRBD1 (5 bases). The CDR3 contains 14 residues. Germline assignment: CDR1 MNHEY and CDR2 SMNVEV (reference sequence). V lost 3 bases, J lost 8 bases, and 13 bases lay in between. The CDR3, as DNA: TGTGCCAGCAGTTTTTATGACGGGGGGGAAAAACTGTTTTTT. Translated: CASSFYDGGEKLFF.

The V call is TRBV18, the J call TRBJ1-2; TRBD1 agrees at 7 bases. The CDR3 is 14 amino acids. Germline loops: CDR1 KGHSH, CDR2 LQKENI. J gave up 5 bases and V 4 bases, and 7 bases lay outside the gene matches. The CDR3 DNA sequence: TGTGCCAGCTCACTTGACAGGGTCGGTTATGGCTACACCTTC. Translating gives CASSLDRVGYGYTF.

V and J are TRBV2 and TRBJ1-2; TRBD1 aligns across 8 bases. From germline, CDR1 is SNHLY and CDR2 FYNNEI. CDR3 length: 15 residues. With 0 bases clipped from V and 7 bases from J, the junction kept 7 bases outside the gene matches. The CDR3 DNA is TGTGCCAGCAGTGAAGCTGGCAGGGGGCTTGTTGGCTACACCTTC. This codes for CASSEAGRGLVGYTF. The full variable domain, completed using reference TRBV2 and TRBJ1-2, is EPEVTQTPSHQVTQMGQEVILRCVPISNHLYFYWYRQILGQKVEFLVSFYNNEISEKSEIFDDQFSVERPDGSNFTLKIRSTKLEDSAMYFCASSEAGRGLVGYTFGSGTRLTVV.

The chain recombines TRBV15 with TRBJ2-5; 9 bases fit TRBD1. The V gene end was trimmed by 0 bases and the J gene end by 5 bases; junction bases not matched to a gene: 19. Germline loops: CDR1 LNHNV, CDR2 YYDKDF (reference sequence). The CDR3 length is 20 residues. In nucleotides, the CDR3 is TGTGCCACCAGCAGAGATTTAGGGACAGGGAGTATGGTGAAAAGGGAGACCCAGTACTTC. This sequence encodes CATSRDLGTGSMVKRETQYF. The whole variable domain, remainder taken from reference TRBV15 and TRBJ2-5, is DAMVIQNPRYQVTQFGKPVTLSCSQTLNHNVMYWYQQKSSQAPKLLFHYYDKDFNNEADTPDNFQSRRPNTSFCFLDIRSPGLGDTAMYLCATSRDLGTGSMVKRETQYFGPGTRLLVL.

The CDR3 DNA is TGTGCCAGCTCACCTTCCATTAACAGGGGCGGAGCAGATACGCAGTATTTT. It specifies CASSPSINRGGADTQYF. The gene calls are TRBV18 and TRBJ2-3; 7 bases agree with TRBD1. The V gene end was trimmed by 3 bases and the J gene end by 4 bases; junction bases not matched to a gene: 13. From germline, CDR1 is KGHSH and CDR2 LQKENI. This CDR3 contains 17 residues.